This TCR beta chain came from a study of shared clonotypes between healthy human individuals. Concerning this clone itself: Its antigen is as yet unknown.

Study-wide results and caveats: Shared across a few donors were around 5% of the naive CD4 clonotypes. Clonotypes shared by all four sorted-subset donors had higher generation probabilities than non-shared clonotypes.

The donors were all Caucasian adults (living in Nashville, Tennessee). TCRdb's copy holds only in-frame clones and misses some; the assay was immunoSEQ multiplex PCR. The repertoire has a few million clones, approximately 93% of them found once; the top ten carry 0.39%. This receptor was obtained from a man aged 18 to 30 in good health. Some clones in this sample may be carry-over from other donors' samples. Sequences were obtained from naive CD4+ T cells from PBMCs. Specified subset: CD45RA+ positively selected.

DNA of the CDR3: TGTGCCTCCACGGAGTTTCCCTACGAGCAGTACTTC. Translated, it gives CASTEFPYEQYF. The rearrangement links TRBV28 to TRBJ2-7; no clear D. The CDR3 sequence is 12 residues long. Germline V CDR1 and CDR2: MDHEN, SYDVKM. Deletions cut 11 bases from V and 2 bases from J, with 13 bases between.